This T cell receptor beta chain was found in a study of tumor and adjacent non-tumor tissue in lung cancer. Germline V gives CDR1 SGHNT, CDR2 YENEEA. This CDR3 comprises 16 residues. Three rounds of nested PCR, following a modified ARM-PCR protocol, produced the TCRbeta library. TCRdb processed the multiplex PCR reads anew with MiXCR; each CDR3 protein has one entry. The sample includes 100,000 to 120,000 distinct CDR3 sequences, around 82% of them seen just once. No cell sorting was done before RNA was extracted from the tissue. Comments on this clonotype: No antigen is known for it. The junction and the germline gene differ at one end; a read error may be behind it.

Study results and limitations: In normal lung, the top 100 clones were significantly more dominant than in tumor.

V usage is TRBV11-3 and J usage is TRBJ1-1, with no clear D. Sequenced sample: lung tumor tissue. The clonotype originates from a man in his 70s with non-small cell lung cancer. Here the CDR3 reads CASSLKIGWMNTETIF. Written as DNA, the CDR3 is TGTGCCAGCAGCTTAAAGATAGGGTGGATGAACACTGAAACTATCTTT.